This T cell receptor beta chain was captured by sequencing in a study of PD-1 blockade in classical Hodgkin lymphoma (dated by TCRdb to 2020 to 2022). In the study overall: Nivolumab dosing was 3 mg/kg intravenously every 2 weeks, continuing until either disease progression or unacceptable toxicity. The study used CyTOF and TCR beta sequencing to define a peripheral blood immune signature of response to PD-1 blockade in classical Hodgkin lymphoma. Results the study describes overall, beyond this receptor: Only a single clinical trial cohort was studied, and what caused the repertoire differences, possibly disease activity or prior therapy, remained undefined. Lower diversity was observed in patients in whom nivolumab was started less than 1 year after ASCT, and these patients were excluded from later analyses so that confounding by immune reconstitution would be avoided. A significant rise by C4D1 was seen in CD4+ but not CD8+ TCR diversity (p=0.0027 vs p=0.16), with the rise being most apparent in complete responders (p=0.02). Trial patients achieving complete response had baseline diversity similar to newly diagnosed patients, whereas partial responders and progressors had significantly lower diversity. Baseline TCR diversity was reported as lower in newly diagnosed patients than in healthy donors, and lower still in relapsed/refractory patients.

The time point label for this specimen denotes: cycle 2 day 1 (C2D1) of nivolumab. Relapse after autologous stem cell transplantation had occurred in all trial patients, and cohorts A, B and C were distinguished by prior brentuximab vedotin exposure. The trial cohort comprised 60 or so patients with relapsed/refractory classical Hodgkin lymphoma whose best overall responses were complete response, partial response or progressive disease. In the multi-cohort phase II CheckMate 205 trial, trial patients received single-agent nivolumab. An independent review committee assessed best overall response using the 2007 International Working Group response criteria. PBMCs from the trial were collected at three points: immediately before nivolumab initiation (C1D1), and during therapy at cycle 2 day 1 and cycle 4 day 1. After peripheral blood was drawn into 8 mL Vacutainer Cell Preparation Tubes, PBMCs were isolated by centrifugation and then cryopreserved.

The Qiagen DNeasy kit was used to extract genomic DNA from unsorted PBMCs and from the negatively selected CD4+ and CD8+ fractions. Using primers that anneal to V and J segments, immunoSEQ multiplex PCR amplified the TCR beta CDR3 regions. A synthetic immune receptor repertoire was used to minimize amplification bias, and remaining bias was computationally removed after sequencing. As for how the authors treated the data: Repertoire diversity was quantified as the Shannon entropy index using custom Python scripts. Unsorted, CD4+ and CD8+ repertoires were analyzed separately, except for combined analyses in which CD4+ and CD8+ sequences were merged in silico. A clone counted as expanded when the clone's frequency after treatment rose at least 2-fold relative to C1D1, and clones undetected at baseline were given a pseudocount of 0.5. Clones with 0 or 1 copy at C1D1 were classified as singleton clones, and clones with 2 or more copies were classified as non-singleton clones. By matching protein sequences in sorted samples from the same patient, clones expanded in unsorted samples were annotated as CD4+, CD8+ or unknown. Wilcoxon tests on paired samples were used to test changes in diversity from C1D1 to C4D1. Entries here come from immuneACCESS through TCRdb and include only in-frame sequences with V and J called. Some clones fail to appear in such tables; in the studies checked, an unresolved V gene covers under half of the shortfall, and the cause of the remainder is unknown. For V, J and clone size, that table is used; D and trimming come from the DNA. The sample table contains more than 90,000 clones; only one count was recorded for about four fifths of them. Clones ranked in the top ten supply roughly 15% of the sample.

Germline trimming: 11 bases from V, 3 bases from J; junction bases outside gene matches: 12. The germline V gene encodes CDR1 MDHEN and CDR2 SYDVKM. The CDR3 has 14 amino acids, counting the end cysteine and phenylalanine. Only the CDR3 DNA is retained, 42 bases long and in frame from the first base. Of note for this clone: Its antigen has not been determined. No base-level quality is on record; no much larger clone is a single base apart.

The sequence derives from a human donor with classical Hodgkin lymphoma. This chain is built from TRBV28 and TRBJ2-7; TRBD1 aligns with 8 central bases. The sample consisted of peripheral blood mononuclear cells (PBMCs), taken before the second cycle of nivolumab. The sequenced DNA is TGTGCCTCGCGTCAGGGGGCCCCGAGCTACGAGCAGTACTTC. This codes for CASRQGAPSYEQYF.